These 11 T cell receptor beta chains originate from one sample sequenced in a study of blood T cell repertoires in COVID-19. TCRdb's table, derived via immunoSEQ multiplex PCR, lists solely in-frame clones and lacks some. The table has 230,000 or so clones, about 83% seen once; the top ten hold about 9%. The material sequenced was peripheral blood. The receptors come from a man aged 40-55 years with active or convalescent COVID-19.

CDR3 protein: CASSKYRTGNTEAFF. CDR3 coding DNA: TGTGCCAGTAGTAAATATCGGACAGGGAACACTGAAGCTTTCTTT. V and J are TRBV19 and TRBJ1-1, with 7 bases aligning to TRBD1. This CDR3 region has 15 residues. Germline V gene sequence: CDR1 LNHDA, CDR2 SQIVND (reference sequence). The junction had 6 bases not matched to a gene; V was cut back by 4 bases and J by 1 base. Full variable domain (rest looked up from reference TRBV19 and TRBJ1-1): DGGITQSPKYLFRKEGQNVTLSCEQNLNHDAMYWYRQDPGQGLRLIYYSQIVNDFQKGDIAEGYSVSREKKESFPLTVTSAQKNPTAFYLCASSKYRTGNTEAFFGQGTRLTVV.

This clone was seen only a few times. This sequence joins TRBV6-6 and TRBJ1-1; 9 bases match TRBD1. The CDR3 is made up of 13 amino acids. The germline V gene encodes CDR1 MNHNY and CDR2 SVGAGI (reference sequence). V lost 2 bases and J lost 7; bases outside the gene matches: 2. The CDR3 spells CASSYGTGLEAFF. CDR3 in DNA: TGTGCCAGCAGTTACGGGACAGGGCTTGAAGCTTTCTTT.

The DNA for the CDR3 is TGTGCCAGCAGCTTAGTCGCGGGCCGGCAGCCCCAGCATTTT. The encoded protein is CASSLVAGRQPQHF. The chain recombines TRBV7-8 with TRBJ1-5; D ambiguous. The CDR3 length is 14 residues. V was clipped by 1 base and J by 7 bases, with 11 bases between them. Germline-derived CDR1 and CDR2 are SGHVS and FQNEAQ.

In nucleotides, the CDR3 is TGTGCCAGCTCACAGGGGATCACCGGGGAGCTGTTTTTT. This gives the protein CASSQGITGELFF. This chain connects TRBV18 to TRBJ2-2; maybe TRBD1 (5 bases). Germline V gene sequence: CDR1 KGHSH, CDR2 LQKENI. CDR3 length: 13 amino acids. The V gene lost 4 bases and the J gene lost 4 bases, with 7 bases spanning the gap.

The V call is TRBV10-3, the J call TRBJ1-2; TRBD1 is a possible D gene (5 bases). The CDR3 covers 14 residues. Germline V gene sequence: CDR1 ENHRY, CDR2 SYGVKD. With 0 bases removed from V and 6 bases from J, the gap between germline ends came to 11 bases. In nucleotides, the CDR3 is TGTGCCATCAGTGAGTCGAAGTGGGGGGATGGCTACACCTTC. The encoded protein is CAISESKWGDGYTF.

This clone was recorded a few times. The genes are TRBV7-9 and TRBJ2-1; the match to TRBD1 covers 8 bases. Trimming took 3 bases from V and 7 from J; bases not matched to a gene: 5. The germline V gene has CDR1 SEHNR and CDR2 FQNEAQ (reference sequence). This CDR3 region has 14 residues. The CDR3 DNA is TGTGCCAGCAGCTTGTCAGGGGGCAGGAATGAGCAGTTCTTC. It translates to CASSLSGGRNEQFF.

The chain is built from TRBV5-6 and TRBJ2-7; 7 bases are a match to TRBD1. V lost 0 bases to trimming and J lost 2 bases; unmatched junction nucleotides: 2. The CDR3 extends over 14 amino acids. CDR1 and CDR2 (germline): SGHDT, YYEEEE. CDR3 protein: CASSLGQGAYEQYF. In DNA, the CDR3 is TGTGCCAGCAGCTTGGGGCAGGGGGCCTACGAGCAGTACTTC.

This clone was observed a handful of times. The CDR3 here is CASSIMGGASQPQHF. CDR3 nucleotides: TGTGCCAGTAGTATAATGGGGGGGGCTAGTCAGCCCCAGCATTTT. The rearrangement joins TRBV19 to TRBJ1-5; D might be TRBD1 (6 bases). The CDR3 has 15 residues. V lost 2 bases and J lost 6, with 14 bases in between. The germline CDR1 and CDR2 sequences are LNHDA and SQIVND (reference sequence).

The gene calls are TRBV15 and TRBJ1-2; 9 positions match TRBD1. Trimming removed 4 bases from V and 4 bases from J; junction bases left unmatched: 7. The germline V gene encodes CDR1 LNHNV and CDR2 YYDKDF (reference sequence). This CDR3 comprises 15 residues. The CDR3 is CATSMTGGAAYGYTF. CDR3 nucleotides: TGTGCCACCAGCATGACAGGGGGAGCGGCCTATGGCTACACCTTC.

This chain links TRBV11-2 with TRBJ2-4; 7 bases map to TRBD1. The CDR3 has 18 amino acids. V shed 1 base and J 3 bases; nucleotides not matched to a gene: 12. Germline V gives CDR1 SGHAT, CDR2 FQNNGV. The CDR3 sequence is CASSLGQGTARIKNIQYF. Written as DNA, the CDR3 is TGTGCCAGCAGCTTAGGACAGGGCACCGCTCGGATCAAAAACATTCAGTACTTC.

The chain has TRBV2 and TRBJ1-5; tentatively, D is TRBD1 (5 bases). The CDR3 length is 15 residues. The V gene's germline CDR1 is SNHLY and CDR2 FYNNEI. Between the trimmed V and J ends, which lost 7 bases and 0 bases, there was a span of 13 bases. For the CDR3, the DNA is TGTGCCAGCATTATGACAGTCAATAGCAATCAGCCCCAGCATTTT. The encoded protein is CASIMTVNSNQPQHF.